The 30 T cell receptor beta chains below were found in one sample sequenced in a study of OX40 agonist ivuxolimab in advanced cancers. Sequenced by immunoSEQ multiplex PCR; TCRdb stores in-frame clones only, minus some. The sample includes about 70,000 clones, roughly 81% seen only once; the top ten take approximately 5%. Sequencing used CD4+ or CD8+ T cells sorted from blood, obtained in a trial of the OX40 agonist ivuxolimab. Source of these receptors: an adult with an advanced solid tumor such as melanoma, head and neck, liver or kidney cancer.

The chain couples TRBV7-2 to TRBJ2-1, with TRBD2 as a possible D gene (5 bases). The CDR3 loop spans 14 amino acids. Germline assignment: CDR1 SGHTA and CDR2 FQGNSA. The V gene lost 5 bases and the J gene lost 6 bases, with 14 bases spanning the gap. CDR3 in DNA: TGTGCCAGCAGCGCGAGGACTTTTCCCAATGAGCAGTTCTTC. It encodes CASSARTFPNEQFF.

This sequence joins TRBV11-1 and TRBJ1-1; D uncertain. Germline CDR1 reads SGHAT; CDR2 reads FQDESV (reference sequence). The V gene lost 5 bases and the J gene lost 1 base, with 8 bases spanning the gap. The CDR3 contains 13 residues. As DNA, the CDR3 is TGTGCCAGCAGCAAAGAGGGGAACACTGAAGCTTTCTTT. It is translated as CASSKEGNTEAFF.

The chain recombines TRBV19 with TRBJ1-2; 8 bases line up with TRBD1. CDR1 is LNHDA, CDR2 SQIVND, per germline (reference sequence). There are 14 residues in the CDR3. With 3 bases clipped from V and 4 bases from J, the junction kept 4 bases outside the gene matches. The CDR3 nucleotides read TGTGCCAGTAGTATGGGACAGGATCTCTATGGCTACACCTTC. Translating gives CASSMGQDLYGYTF.

This chain uses TRBV2 with TRBJ2-5; the D gene is possibly TRBD2 (6 bases). Trimming shortened V by 8 bases and J by 0 bases, and 10 bases separated the two germline ends. CDR1 is SNHLY, CDR2 FYNNEI, per germline. The CDR3 contains 13 residues. The CDR3 loop reads CASGWEDQETQYF. Here the CDR3 DNA reads TGTGCCAGCGGTTGGGAGGACCAAGAGACCCAGTACTTC.

The J gene is TRBJ2-7, the V gene TRBV19, with 9 bases that match TRBD1. The CDR3 consists of 16 residues. Germline CDR1 and CDR2: LNHDA and SQIVND (reference sequence). The ends lost 1 base at V and 3 bases at J; junction bases unmatched: 7. The CDR3 loop reads CASSIGAGTGIYEQYF. CDR3 DNA: TGTGCCAGTAGTATAGGGGCGGGGACAGGGATCTACGAGCAGTACTTC.

This sequence joins TRBV4-1 and TRBJ2-3, with 11 bases identical to TRBD2. Germline lookup yields CDR1 MGHRA and CDR2 YSYEKL. The CDR3 is made up of 16 amino acids. V was pared by 3 bases and J by 3 bases, with 5 bases of the junction left unmatched. The CDR3 loop reads CASSQPLAGETDTQYF. The CDR3 DNA reads TGCGCCAGCAGCCAGCCACTAGCGGGAGAAACAGATACGCAGTATTTT.

The sample holds one count of this clone. This rearrangement joins TRBV5-1 to TRBJ2-7; 7 nucleotides align to TRBD1. This CDR3 has 14 residues. J lost 3 bases, V lost 4 bases, and 7 bases had no gene match. CDR1 is SGHRS, CDR2 YFSETQ, per germline. CDR3 region: CASSTRDSFYEQYF. Written as DNA, the CDR3 is TGCGCCAGCAGCACCCGGGACAGTTTCTACGAGCAGTACTTC.

The chain carries TRBV4-2 and TRBJ2-5; D is possibly TRBD1 (6 bases). This CDR3 comprises 15 residues. Per germline, CDR1 LGHNA and CDR2 YNFKEQ. The V gene lost 2 bases and the J gene lost 0 bases, with 10 bases spanning the gap. CDR3 protein: CASSQRGTYQETQYF. CDR3 coding DNA: TGTGCCAGCAGCCAAAGGGGGACGTACCAAGAGACCCAGTACTTC.

This clone has more than one count but fewer than ten. The chain has TRBV5-1 and TRBJ1-1; D unclear. CDR1 is SGHRS and CDR2 is YFSETQ in the germline V gene. Trimming removed 6 bases from V and 1 base from J, with 10 bases in between. There are 13 residues in the CDR3. CDR3 sequence (DNA): TGCGCCAGCAAAGGACGGACGAACACTGAAGCTTTCTTT. Encoded protein: CASKGRTNTEAFF.

V usage is TRBV2 and J usage is TRBJ1-5; D not resolved. Germline V gene data show CDR1 as SNHLY and CDR2 as FYNNEI. The ends were cut back, 4 bases at V and 3 bases at J, with 13 bases in the middle. This CDR3 contains 15 residues. The CDR3 DNA sequence: TGTGCCAGCAGTGTGGCGCAGTCCAACAATCAGCCCCAGCATTTT. It codes for CASSVAQSNNQPQHF.

V is TRBV15 and J is TRBJ1-2; the D is unclear. The CDR3 consists of 14 residues. Per germline, CDR1 LNHNV and CDR2 YYDKDF (reference sequence). Trimming left V 0 bases short and J 5 bases short, with 10 bases between. The CDR3 is CATSRDQAGYGYTF. In DNA, the CDR3 is TGTGCCACCAGCAGAGATCAGGCCGGGTATGGCTACACCTTC.

The V call is TRBV7-6, the J call TRBJ1-4; 7 nucleotides agree with TRBD1. Unmatched junction bases numbered 13, after V lost 5 bases and J lost 7 bases. CDR1 is SGHVS and CDR2 is FNYEAQ in the germline V gene. The CDR3 extends over 16 amino acids. DNA for the CDR3: TGTGCCAGCAGCCCTCGACAGGGAGGTCTTTTTGAAAAACTGTTTTTT. It yields the protein CASSPRQGGLFEKLFF.

The chain combines TRBV10-3 with TRBJ2-1, with D unresolved. Per germline, CDR1 ENHRY and CDR2 SYGVKD. V was clipped by 9 bases and J by 0 bases, with 12 bases between them. The CDR3 spans 14 residues. The CDR3 sequence is CAIRQGSSYNEQFF. As DNA, the CDR3 is TGTGCCATTAGACAAGGTAGCTCCTACAATGAGCAGTTCTTC.

This clone appeared a single time. V is TRBV10-3 and J is TRBJ1-1; unclear D gene. The CDR3 consists of 13 residues. V was trimmed by 10 bases and J by 8 bases, leaving 20 bases between them. The germline V gene has CDR1 ENHRY and CDR2 SYGVKD. The DNA of the CDR3 is TGTGCCACCGCCGGGCCCGCCGATTCGGAAGCTTTCTTT. This encodes CATAGPADSEAFF.

J is TRBJ2-2 and V is TRBV7-8, with D hard to call. Germline V gene lookup returns CDR1 SGHVS and CDR2 FQNEAQ. Trimming pared 3 bases from V and 0 bases from J, leaving 8 bases between. The CDR3 has 15 amino acids. CDR3 in DNA: TGTGCCAGCAGCTTTTGGGGAACGAACACCGGGGAGCTGTTTTTT. It codes for CASSFWGTNTGELFF.

The chain employs TRBV27 and TRBJ2-3, with a possible D match to TRBD2 (5 bases). Trimming took 0 bases from V and 4 from J, leaving 5 bases between them. The germline V gene encodes CDR1 MNHEY and CDR2 SMNVEV (reference sequence). This CDR3 spans 13 amino acids. CDR3 coding DNA: TGTGCCAGCAGTTTATCGGAGGCAGATACGCAGTATTTT. It encodes CASSLSEADTQYF.

This CDR3 reads CASSQRDPRGASAYNEQFF. CDR3 DNA sequence: TGCGCCAGCAGCCAACGAGACCCCCGGGGGGCTAGCGCCTACAATGAGCAGTTCTTC. This chain links TRBV4-1 with TRBJ2-1; tentatively, D is TRBD2 (7 bases). V shed 2 bases and J shed 2 bases, with 22 bases lying between them. Germline-derived CDR1 and CDR2 are MGHRA and YSYEKL. The length of the CDR3 is 19 residues.

The chain couples TRBV18 to TRBJ2-6; the D gene is possibly TRBD1 (6 bases). The CDR3 covers 15 residues. Looked up from germline, CDR1 is KGHSH and CDR2 is LQKENI. Trimming left V 4 bases short and J 4 bases short, with 11 bases between. CDR3 protein: CASSLQGSGANVLTF. DNA of the CDR3: TGTGCCAGCTCACTACAGGGTTCAGGGGCCAACGTCCTGACTTTC.

The gene calls are TRBV5-1 and TRBJ2-3; the match to TRBD2 covers 7 bases. The CDR3 is made up of 15 amino acids. V lost 1 base, J lost 0 bases, and 2 bases stayed unmatched. Germline V lookup: CDR1 SGHRS, CDR2 YFSETQ. CDR3: CASSLLADSTDTQYF. The CDR3 nucleotides read TGCGCCAGCAGCTTGCTAGCGGATAGCACAGATACGCAGTATTTT.

V and J are TRBV15 and TRBJ2-7; D could derive from TRBD1 or TRBD2 (5 bases each). The CDR3 covers 13 residues. The V gene lost 5 bases and the J gene lost 7 bases, with 15 bases spanning the gap. The germline gives CDR1 LNHNV, CDR2 YYDKDF (reference sequence). The CDR3 is CATSRDRSFEQYF. The CDR3 DNA reads TGTGCCACCAGCCGGGACCGCTCCTTTGAGCAGTACTTC.

This chain uses TRBV18 with TRBJ2-2; the match to TRBD1 covers 10 bases. Germline CDR1 and CDR2: KGHSH and LQKENI. J gave up 6 bases and V 3 bases, and 10 bases lay outside the gene matches. The CDR3 is 17 residues long. The CDR3 loop reads CASSPHPMTGGSGELFF. DNA of the CDR3: TGTGCCAGCTCACCGCATCCAATGACAGGGGGCTCCGGGGAGCTGTTTTTT. Full variable domain (remainder filled in from reference TRBV18 and TRBJ2-2): NAGVMQNPRHLVRRRGQEARLRCSPMKGHSHVYWYRQLPEEGLKFMVYLQKENIIDESGMPKERFSAEFPKEGPSILRIQQVVRGDSAAYFCASSPHPMTGGSGELFFGEGSRLTVL.

Comments on this clone: At the DNA level, this CDR3 is encoded by other sequences in the same sample as well. The chain uses TRBV27 and TRBJ1-2; D remains unclear. This CDR3 has 14 residues. In germline, CDR1 is MNHEY, CDR2 SMNVEV (reference sequence). V lost 4 bases to trimming and J lost 1 base, with 10 bases between them. This chain's CDR3 is CASSSPGLNYGYTF. Here the CDR3 DNA reads TGTGCCAGCAGTTCCCCGGGCCTTAACTATGGCTACACCTTC.

This clone was seen just once. The chain links TRBV7-9 to TRBJ2-1; D tentatively fits TRBD1 or TRBD2 (5 bases each). The germline V and J ends were trimmed by 1 base and 8 bases, with 15 bases remaining between them. There are 15 residues in the CDR3. Germline V gene data show CDR1 as SEHNR and CDR2 as FQNEAQ (reference sequence). CDR3 amino acids: CASSLGGAETDEQFF. CDR3 DNA: TGTGCCAGCAGCTTAGGAGGGGCCGAAACCGATGAGCAGTTCTTC.

The chain joins TRBV6-6 to TRBJ1-2; D is possibly TRBD1 (6 bases). Per the germline V gene, CDR1 is MNHNY and CDR2 is SVGAGI (reference sequence). V dropped 6 bases and J dropped 8 bases, with 10 bases sitting between them. The CDR3 contains 11 residues. CDR3 in amino acids: CASRAGEGYTF. CDR3 DNA sequence: TGTGCCAGCAGAGCAGGGGAAGGCTACACCTTC.

The chain employs TRBV19 and TRBJ1-1; a possible D gene is TRBD1 (5 bases). Trimming cost V 9 bases and J 1 base, with 18 bases left between them. Germline-derived CDR1 and CDR2 are LNHDA and SQIVND (reference sequence). This CDR3 has 15 amino acids. For the CDR3, the DNA is TGTGCCAGCACTTTGTTCGGGACCGAGAACACTGAAGCTTTCTTT. This gives the protein CASTLFGTENTEAFF.

This chain joins TRBV6-5 and TRBJ1-1, with no clear D. The germline gives CDR1 MNHEY, CDR2 SVGAGI. V was shortened by 4 bases and J by 0 bases, with 12 bases between the two germline ends. The CDR3 runs 15 residues. CDR3 amino acids: CASSSTIVMNTEAFF. DNA for the CDR3: TGTGCCAGCAGTTCCACGATAGTGATGAACACTGAAGCTTTCTTT.

V is TRBV6-5 and J is TRBJ2-1; 9 nucleotides agree with TRBD2. CDR3 length: 15 residues. J lost 8 bases, V lost 7 bases, and 12 bases had no gene match. CDR1 is MNHEY, CDR2 SVGAGI, per germline. CDR3 in DNA: TGTGCCAGCAAGGTAGTAGCGGGAGATGGAGATGAGCAGTTCTTC. It codes for CASKVVAGDGDEQFF.

The V and J genes are TRBV5-4 and TRBJ2-1; tentative D call: TRBD2 (5 bases). Germline V lookup: CDR1 SGHNT, CDR2 YYREEE (reference sequence). The CDR3 sequence is 14 residues long. Between the trimmed V and J ends, which lost 2 bases and 6 bases, there was a span of 12 bases. The CDR3 region is CASSFFDGLNEQFF. For the CDR3, the DNA is TGTGCCAGCAGCTTTTTCGACGGACTCAATGAGCAGTTCTTC. Based on the CDR3 plus reference TRBV5-4 and TRBJ2-1, the full variable domain is ETGVTQSPTHLIKTRGQQVTLRCSSQSGHNTVSWYQQALGQGPQFIFQYYREEENGRGNFPPRFSGLQFPNYSSELNVNALELDDSALYLCASSFFDGLNEQFFGPGTRLTVL.

The chain uses TRBV7-2 and TRBJ1-3; D perhaps matches TRBD1 (5 bases). The CDR3 has 18 amino acids. Trimming took 0 bases from V and 4 from J, leaving 19 bases between them. CDR1 and CDR2 from the germline V gene are SGHTA and FQGNSA. CDR3 amino acids: CASSLAGGPATRGNTIYF. For the CDR3, the DNA is TGTGCCAGCAGCTTAGCGGGGGGACCCGCAACGAGGGGAAACACCATATATTTT.

The chain employs TRBV2 and TRBJ1-5; D remains unclear. Deletions cut 4 bases from V and 0 bases from J, with 10 bases between. CDR1 and CDR2 (germline): SNHLY, FYNNEI. CDR3 length: 15 amino acids. CDR3 DNA: TGTGCCAGCAGTGCGGTGGGGTATAGCAATCAGCCCCAGCATTTT. It is translated as CASSAVGYSNQPQHF.